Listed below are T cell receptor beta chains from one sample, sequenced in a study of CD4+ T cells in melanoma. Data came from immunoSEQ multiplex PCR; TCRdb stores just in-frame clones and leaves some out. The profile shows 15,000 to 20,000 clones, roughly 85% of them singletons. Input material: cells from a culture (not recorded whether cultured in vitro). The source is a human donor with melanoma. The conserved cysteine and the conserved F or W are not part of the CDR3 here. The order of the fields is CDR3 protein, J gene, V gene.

cdr3_aa: ASSELADVRTNTEAF
j_call: TRBJ1-1
v_call: TRBV10-2

cdr3_aa: AIKPGDGTDTQY
j_call: TRBJ2-3
v_call: TRBV10-3

cdr3_aa: ASELHGQGADTQY
j_call: TRBJ2-3
v_call: TRBV7-9

cdr3_aa: ASSMTFTNTQY
j_call: TRBJ2-3
v_call: TRBV19

cdr3_aa: ASSARPGLAGRTLQGTQETQY
j_call: TRBJ2-5
v_call: TRBV9

cdr3_aa: ASSYSDRGGNQPQH
j_call: TRBJ1-5
v_call: TRBV6-6

cdr3_aa: ASGLVLWGQGRHEQY
j_call: TRBJ2-7
v_call: TRBV12-5

cdr3_aa: ASNYGGPTDTQY
j_call: TRBJ2-3
v_call: TRBV2

cdr3_aa: ASSPGWGEAF
j_call: TRBJ1-1
v_call: TRBV13

cdr3_aa: ASSLAFDGRNSPLH
j_call: TRBJ1-6
v_call: TRBV19

cdr3_aa: ATVSGLAYEQY
j_call: TRBJ2-7
v_call: TRBV2

cdr3_aa: ASSQYLPGTGELF
j_call: TRBJ2-2
v_call: TRBV14